This T cell receptor (beta chain) was recovered during a study of CD4 T cells in relation to SARS-CoV-2 and coronaviruses. On the study more broadly: PBMCs were cultured with antigen for nine to ten days before TCR beta sequencing.

Worth noting for this clone: The antigen is not known.

This table comes from immunoSEQ multiplex PCR, and its TCRdb copy is limited to in-frame clones, with some not included. The sample lists 20,000 to 25,000 clones, roughly 80% seen once, with around 12% in the top ten. Before the COVID-19 pandemic, during about 2011-2018, CD4+ T cells were taken from unexposed donors. Isolation of CD4+ T cells took place after about 10 days in culture. Testing used SARS-CoV-2 S/N and four cold-coronavirus spikes on unexposed-donor CD4+ T cells, cells permitting. Cultures held roughly 2 million PBMCs per well with 8.5 to 10 IU/ml IL-2. Notes on the study in general: In about 65% of donors, memory CD4+ clonotypes crossrecognized SARS-CoV-2 and at least one common cold coronavirus spike.

V lost 5 bases to trimming and J lost 6 bases; unmatched junction nucleotides: 10. This CDR3 is 15 amino acids long. Germline V lookup: CDR1 MNHNS, CDR2 SASEGT. The sequencing sample was made of CD4+ T cells from PBMCs, cultured in vitro. The V call is TRBV6-1, the J call TRBJ1-2, with 9 positions matching TRBD1. The sequence was collected from a human donor in good health. The CDR3 protein is CASSITGGGSDGYTF. The CDR3 DNA reads as TGTGCCAGCAGTATCACAGGGGGCGGTTCGGATGGCTACACCTTC.